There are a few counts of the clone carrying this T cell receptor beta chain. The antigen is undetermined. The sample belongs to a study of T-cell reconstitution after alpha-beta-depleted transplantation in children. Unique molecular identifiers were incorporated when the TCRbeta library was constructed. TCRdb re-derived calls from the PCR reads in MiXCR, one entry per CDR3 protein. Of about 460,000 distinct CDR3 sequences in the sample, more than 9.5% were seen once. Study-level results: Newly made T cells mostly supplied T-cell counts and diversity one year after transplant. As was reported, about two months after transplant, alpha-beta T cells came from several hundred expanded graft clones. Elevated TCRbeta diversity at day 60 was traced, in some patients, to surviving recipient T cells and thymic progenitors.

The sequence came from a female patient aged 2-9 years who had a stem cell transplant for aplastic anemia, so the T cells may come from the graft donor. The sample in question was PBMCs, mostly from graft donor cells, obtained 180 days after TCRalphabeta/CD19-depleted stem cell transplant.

The CDR3, as DNA: TGTGCCAGCAGCTTTTGGGACCCCGGGGCCAACGTCCTGACTTTC. It encodes CASSFWDPGANVLTF. The chain couples TRBV7-2 to TRBJ2-6; D is tentatively TRBD1 or TRBD2 (5 bases each). Germline CDR1 SGHTA, CDR2 FQGNSA. The V end lost 3 bases, the J end lost 4 bases, and 10 bases lay between the germline ends. This CDR3 has 15 residues.